The 24 T cell receptor beta chains reported below all come from one sample, sequenced in a study of T cells in Graves' hyperthyroidism and ophthalmopathy. There were TCR beta CDR3 regions amplified from RNA transcripts. HTBI primers were employed in a first-round RT-PCR of the TCR CDR3. TCRdb redid the calling of the multiplex PCR reads with MiXCR, one entry per CDR3 protein. In the table there are some 560,000 distinct CDR3 sequences, approximately 14% of which are singletons. The specimen was blood. All receptors derive from a woman aged 25 to 39 with Graves' hyperthyroidism.

This clonotype showed up many times. V and J are TRBV7-2 and TRBJ2-5; D uncertain. CDR1 and CDR2 (germline): SGHTA, FQGNSA. The CDR3 totals 16 residues. The V end lost 1 base, the J end lost 2 bases, and 14 bases lay between the germline ends. As DNA, the CDR3 is TGTGCCAGCAGCTTAGTAGGTGGTAGTGGGCAAGAGACCCAGTACTTC. It specifies CASSLVGGSGQETQYF.

The rearrangement joins TRBV19 to TRBJ2-2; D not resolved. The germline CDR1 and CDR2 sequences are LNHDA and SQIVND (reference sequence). With 3 bases removed from V and 4 bases from J, the gap between germline ends came to 6 bases. The CDR3 consists of 13 residues. The CDR3 DNA follows: TGTGCCAGTAGTATCTCGATCACCGGGGAGCTGTTTTTT. This gives the protein CASSISITGELFF.

This clonotype showed up many times. The chain has TRBV5-5 and TRBJ2-5; 11 bases are a match to TRBD2. Germline V gene sequence: CDR1 SGHKS, CDR2 YYEKEE (reference sequence). Trimming cost V 0 bases and J 4 bases; bases outside gene matches: 2. This CDR3 has 15 residues. This CDR3 reads CASSLEGTSGETQYF. DNA of the CDR3: TGTGCCAGCAGCTTGGAAGGGACTAGCGGAGAGACCCAGTACTTC. The full variable domain, completed using reference TRBV5-5 and TRBJ2-5, is DAGVTQSPTHLIKTRGQQVTLRCSPISGHKSVSWYQQVLGQGPQFIFQYYEKEERGRGNFPDRFSARQFPNYSSELNVNALLLGDSALYLCASSLEGTSGETQYFGPGTRLLVL.

A remark on this clonotype: This clone may be a read error of a much larger clone one base away. The V call is TRBV27, the J call TRBJ2-3; D tentatively reads TRBD1 or TRBD2 (5 bases each). The CDR3 extends over 15 amino acids. Germline V CDR1 and CDR2: MNHEY, SMNVEV (reference sequence). Trimming cost V 1 base and J 5 bases, with 13 bases left between them. The CDR3 loop reads CASSLLWQGVDTQYF. The CDR3 DNA reads TGTGCCAGCAGTTTATTGTGGCAGGGAGTAGATACGCAGTATTTT.

V and J are TRBV30 and TRBJ1-1; D remains unclear. This CDR3 is 14 amino acids long. Between the trimmed V and J ends, which lost 1 base and 5 bases, there was a span of 14 bases. Germline V gene sequence: CDR1 GTSNPN, CDR2 SVGIG (reference sequence). The CDR3 sequence is CAWSDFTVGTEAFF. The CDR3 DNA reads as TGTGCCTGGAGTGATTTTACTGTCGGGACTGAAGCTTTCTTT.

V usage is TRBV10-1 and J usage is TRBJ2-7; no clear D gene. CDR1 is WNHNN and CDR2 is SYGVQD in the germline V gene (reference sequence). The CDR3 runs to 13 residues. The V gene lost 9 bases and the J gene lost 0 bases, with 12 bases spanning the gap. CDR3 in DNA: TGCGCCAGATACCCTGGATTCTCCTACGAGCAGTACTTC. It specifies CARYPGFSYEQYF.

V is TRBV12-5 and J is TRBJ1-2; D ambiguous. Trimming left V 4 bases short and J 8 bases short, with 23 bases between. CDR3 size: 16 residues. Germline V CDR1 and CDR2: LGHNT, FRNRAP. The CDR3 loop reads CASGSWTGKRAKGYTF. In DNA, the CDR3 is TGTGCTAGTGGTTCCTGGACGGGGAAGAGGGCAAAAGGCTACACCTTC.

This clonotype has more than one count but fewer than ten. The V gene is TRBV6-1, the J gene TRBJ2-3; D unclear. Germline V CDR1 and CDR2: MNHNS, SASEGT. V was shortened by 8 bases and J by 6 bases, with 6 bases between the two germline ends. This CDR3 region has 10 residues. Written as DNA, the CDR3 is TGTGCCAGCCGCCGGGATACGCAGTATTTT. This sequence encodes CASRRDTQYF.

This chain links TRBV7-9 with TRBJ2-1; 7 bases fit TRBD2. The CDR3 runs to 14 residues. Germline V gives CDR1 SEHNR, CDR2 FQNEAQ (reference sequence). V shed 8 bases, J shed 6 bases, and the junction held 10 bases outside the gene matches. CDR3 protein: CASLGSSGGNEQFF. For the CDR3, the DNA is TGTGCCAGCTTGGGGAGCTCGGGGGGCAATGAGCAGTTCTTC.

This clonotype has just a few counts. The chain carries TRBV29-1 and TRBJ2-5; 8 bases map to TRBD1. The CDR3 covers 15 residues. The germline V gene has CDR1 SQVTM and CDR2 ANQGSEA. Trimming cost V 4 bases and J 7 bases; bases outside gene matches: 14. The CDR3: CSVVPVQGVVGTQYF. The CDR3 DNA reads TGCAGCGTTGTTCCGGTACAGGGGGTTGTTGGGACCCAGTACTTC.

The V call is TRBV14, the J call TRBJ2-1; 8 bases map to TRBD2. The trim removed 0 bases at V and 7 bases at J, leaving 5 bases unmatched. Germline V gene lookup returns CDR1 SGHDN and CDR2 FVKESK. The CDR3 loop spans 15 amino acids. The CDR3 spells CASSQDPGGINEQFF. CDR3 DNA sequence: TGTGCCAGCAGCCAAGACCCGGGAGGGATAAATGAGCAGTTCTTC.

V gene TRBV12-3 or TRBV12-4 combines with J gene TRBJ2-3; 11 bases line up with TRBD2. V was pared by 5 bases and J by 2 bases, with 9 bases of the junction left unmatched. CDR3 length: 17 residues. The CDR3 here is CASSRGASGRNTDTQYF. For the CDR3, the DNA is TGTGCCAGCAGTCGGGGGGCTAGCGGGAGGAACACAGATACGCAGTATTTT.

The chain joins TRBV7-3 to TRBJ1-5; 7 bases fit TRBD1. V was clipped by 4 bases and J by 4 bases; unmatched bases: 7. Germline V lookup: CDR1 SGHTA, CDR2 FQGTGA. The CDR3 extends over 15 amino acids. The CDR3 sequence: CASSSPGTANQPQHF. CDR3 nucleotides: TGTGCCAGCAGCTCCCCCGGGACAGCAAATCAGCCCCAGCATTTT.

This clonotype was recorded at least ten times. The CDR3: CASSLRWTGTVDTQYF. CDR3 DNA sequence: TGCGCCAGCAGCTTGCGGTGGACAGGGACGGTAGATACGCAGTATTTT. The gene calls are TRBV5-1 and TRBJ2-3, with TRBD1 matching over 8 bases. The germline V gene has CDR1 SGHRS and CDR2 YFSETQ. The length of the CDR3 is 16 residues. With 1 base clipped from V and 5 bases from J, the junction kept 9 bases outside the gene matches.

This clonotype was counted many times. The chain combines TRBV20-1 with TRBJ2-1, with D perhaps TRBD2 (5 bases). Germline CDR1 and CDR2: DFQATT and SNEGSKA (reference sequence). V was cut by 5 bases and J by 2 bases, with 10 bases left in between. The CDR3 contains 13 residues. The CDR3 reads CSAYSATYNEQFF. As DNA, the CDR3 is TGCAGTGCTTATAGCGCGACCTACAATGAGCAGTTCTTC.

The chain links TRBV9 to TRBJ2-1; D ambiguous. CDR1 is SGDLS and CDR2 is YYNGEE in the germline V gene. The length of the CDR3 is 13 residues. With 0 bases removed from V and 5 bases from J, the gap between germline ends came to 6 bases. The CDR3 DNA is TGTGCCAGCAGCGTAGGATTCGACAATGAGCAGTTCTTC. Amino acids: CASSVGFDNEQFF.

The chain carries TRBV6-2 or TRBV6-3 and TRBJ2-1, with D uncertain. Trimming cost V 6 bases and J 10 bases, with 13 bases left between them. Germline values: CDR1 MNHEY, CDR2 SVGEGT. The CDR3 extends over 12 amino acids. The CDR3, as DNA: TGTGCCAGCAGCCAACAAATAGGCGAGCAGTTCTTC. This gives the protein CASSQQIGEQFF.

This clonotype has only a few counts. The rearrangement joins TRBV5-4 to TRBJ1-6, with D perhaps TRBD1 (5 bases). V was cut by 5 bases and J by 7 bases, with 19 bases left in between. Germline-derived CDR1 and CDR2 are SGHNT and YYREEE (reference sequence). This CDR3 is built from 16 residues. The CDR3 region has the DNA TGTGCCAGCAGTCCGTCGTCAGGGTGGCCCAATTCACCCCTCCACTTT. Encoded protein: CASSPSSGWPNSPLHF.

This clonotype was counted at least ten times. The chain carries TRBV28 and TRBJ2-1, with D possibly TRBD2 on 6 matching bases. The CDR3 has 15 residues. CDR1 and CDR2 (germline): MDHEN, SYDVKM. V lost 2 bases and J 3 bases, leaving 11 bases between the germline ends. The CDR3: CASSLVQRVYNEQFF. The CDR3 DNA is TGTGCCAGCAGTTTAGTACAGCGGGTCTACAATGAGCAGTTCTTC. Drawing the rest from reference TRBV28 and TRBJ2-1, the complete variable domain is DVKVTQSSRYLVKRTGEKVFLECVQDMDHENMFWYRQDPGLGLRLIYFSYDVKMKEKGDIPEGYSVSREKKERFSLILESASTNQTSMYLCASSLVQRVYNEQFFGPGTRLTVL.

Many counts were recorded for this clonotype. The chain carries TRBV5-1 and TRBJ2-7, with 7 bases that match TRBD2. Trimming removed 3 bases from V and 0 bases from J; junction bases left unmatched: 9. Germline V gene lookup returns CDR1 SGHRS and CDR2 YFSETQ. The CDR3 length is 16 residues. CDR3 bases: TGCGCCAGCAGCTGGGGAGGGGCAGACTACTCCTACGAGCAGTACTTC. Translating gives CASSWGGADYSYEQYF.

This clonotype has at least ten counts. This chain uses TRBV11-2 with TRBJ1-5, with 7 positions matching TRBD1. The germline V gene has CDR1 SGHAT and CDR2 FQNNGV. The V gene end was trimmed by 4 bases and the J gene end by 6 bases; junction bases not matched to a gene: 6. The CDR3 runs to 14 residues. As DNA, the CDR3 is TGTGCCAGCAGCTCCCTTGCAGGGGGTCAGCCCCAGCATTTT. The encoded protein is CASSSLAGGQPQHF.

Regarding this clonotype: This may arise from a read error, as a much more abundant clone is one base away. The chain's CDR3 is CASSPPGGAQYGYTF. The CDR3 coding sequence is TGTGCCAGCAGTCCCCCAGGGGGCGCTCAGTATGGCTACACCTTC. The chain has TRBV28 and TRBJ1-2, with 8 bases identical to TRBD1. The CDR3 covers 15 residues. Unmatched junction bases numbered 10, after V lost 5 bases and J lost 5 bases. The germline gives CDR1 MDHEN, CDR2 SYDVKM.

This clonotype was recorded many times. V and J are TRBV30 and TRBJ2-7; TRBD1 aligns across 8 bases. This CDR3 is built from 12 residues. Germline CDR1 GTSNPN, CDR2 SVGIG (reference sequence). The V and J ends lost 3 bases and 6 bases, in that order; junction bases with no gene match: 4. DNA of the CDR3: TGTGCCTGGAGCTTGACAGGGGTCGAGCAGTACTTC. Residues: CAWSLTGVEQYF. Combining the CDR3 with reference TRBV30 and TRBJ2-7 gives the whole variable domain SQTIHQWPATLVQPVGSPLSLECTVEGTSNPNLYWYRQAAGRGLQLLFYSVGIGQISSEVPQNLSASRPQDRQFILSSKKLLLSDSGFYLCAWSLTGVEQYFGPGTRLTVT.

This clonotype has ten or more counts. This chain links TRBV11-2 with TRBJ2-1; D is undetermined. This CDR3 is built from 12 residues. Trimming took off 5 bases at V and 7 bases at J, with 9 bases between the two ends. The germline gives CDR1 SGHAT, CDR2 FQNNGV. The DNA for the CDR3 is TGTGCCAGCAGCCCATCCCGGAATGAGCAGTTCTTC. Its protein product is CASSPSRNEQFF.